This T cell receptor (beta chain) stems from a study of cytomegalovirus exposure and HLA in healthy donors. Overall study results and limits: A later analysis found TCR association rates differed by HLA locus, highest for DRB1 and lowest for HLA-C. Specific recognition of CMV antigens was confirmed in vitro for a few chains (all CMV-associated). Accurate HLA-A and HLA-B prediction from TCR beta sequences was reported for most subjects. It was reported in a later analysis that an Asian-associated ancestry cluster showed fewer N-insertions than the approximately 700-donor mean.

CDR3 size: 14 residues. Germline CDR1 is SQVTM and CDR2 is ANQGSEA. Note on this clone: As yet, its antigen is unknown.

PCR was performed using 60 Vbeta and 13 Jbeta primers. Sequencing used immunoSEQ multiplex PCR; TCRdb keeps in-frame clones, though not all of them. The table for this sample gives about 200,000 clones. This clonotype originated in a girl aged 2 to 9 in good health and CMV-seropositive. Input material: PBMCs. The chain links TRBV29-1 to TRBJ2-5; D is possibly TRBD1 (7 bases). The J call is doubtful: the DNA matches TRBJ2-7 better. CDR3 sequence reads: CSVEVPGGRYEQYF. The CDR3 bases are TGCAGCGTTGAAGTCCCAGGGGGGCGCTACGAGCAGTACTTC.